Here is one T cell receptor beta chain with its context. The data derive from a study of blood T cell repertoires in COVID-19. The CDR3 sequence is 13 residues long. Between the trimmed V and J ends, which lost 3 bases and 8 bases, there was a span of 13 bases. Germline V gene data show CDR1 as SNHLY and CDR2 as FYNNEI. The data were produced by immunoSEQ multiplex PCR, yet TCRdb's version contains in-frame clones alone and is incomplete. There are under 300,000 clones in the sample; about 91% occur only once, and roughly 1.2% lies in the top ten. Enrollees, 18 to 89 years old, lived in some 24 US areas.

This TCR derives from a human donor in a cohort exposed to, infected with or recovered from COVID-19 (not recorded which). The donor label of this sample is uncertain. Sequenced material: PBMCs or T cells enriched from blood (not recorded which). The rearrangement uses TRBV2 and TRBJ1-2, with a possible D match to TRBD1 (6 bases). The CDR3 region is CASSDIPGAGYTF. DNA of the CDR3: TGTGCCAGCAGTGATATCCCAGGGGCCGGCTACACCTTC.